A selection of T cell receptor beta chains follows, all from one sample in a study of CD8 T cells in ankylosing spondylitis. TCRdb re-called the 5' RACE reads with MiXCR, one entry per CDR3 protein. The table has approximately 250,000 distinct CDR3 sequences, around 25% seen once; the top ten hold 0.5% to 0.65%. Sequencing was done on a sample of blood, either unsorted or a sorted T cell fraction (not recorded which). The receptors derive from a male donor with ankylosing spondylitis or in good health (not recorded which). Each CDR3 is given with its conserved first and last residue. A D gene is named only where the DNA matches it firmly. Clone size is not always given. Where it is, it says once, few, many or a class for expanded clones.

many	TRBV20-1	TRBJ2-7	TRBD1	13	CSAQGTVNIEQYF	TGCAGTGCTCAAGGGACAGTAAATATCGAGCAGTACTTC
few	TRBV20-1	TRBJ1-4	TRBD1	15	CSARPTGSSTEKLFF	TGCAGTGCTAGGCCGACAGGGTCGAGTACTGAAAAACTGTTTTTT
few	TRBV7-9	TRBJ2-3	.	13	CASSLALGDTQYF	TGTGCCAGCAGCTTAGCGCTTGGAGATACGCAGTATTTT
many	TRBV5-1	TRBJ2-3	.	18	CASSPIWGIAEGTDTQYF	TGCGCCAGCAGCCCTATTTGGGGGATAGCGGAGGGCACAGATACGCAGTATTTT
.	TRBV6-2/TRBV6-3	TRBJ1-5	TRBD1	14	CASSYRTGRGPQHF	TGTGCCAGCAGTTACCGGACAGGCCGGGGACCCCAGCATTTT
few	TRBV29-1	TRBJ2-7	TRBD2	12	CSGRLAGGEQYF	TGCAGCGGTAGACTAGCGGGGGGCGAGCAGTACTTC
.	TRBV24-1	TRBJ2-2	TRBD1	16	CATSDQGAGNTGELFF	TGTGCCACCAGTGACCAGGGGGCAGGGAACACCGGGGAGCTGTTTTTT
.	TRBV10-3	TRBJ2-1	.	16	CAISGGAEGHPGEQFF	TGTGCCATCAGTGGGGGCGCGGAGGGACACCCTGGGGAGCAGTTCTTC
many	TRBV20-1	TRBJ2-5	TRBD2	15	CSASSGGAARETQYF	TGCAGTGCTTCTAGCGGGGGGGCCGCAAGAGAGACCCAGTACTTC
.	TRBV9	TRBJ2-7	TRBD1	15	CASSVEVGQGYEQYF	TGTGCCAGCAGCGTAGAGGTAGGACAGGGCTACGAGCAGTACTTC
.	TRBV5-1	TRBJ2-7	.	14	CASSLLGAHYEQYF	TGCGCCAGCAGCTTGTTGGGGGCCCACTACGAGCAGTACTTC
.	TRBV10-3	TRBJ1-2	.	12	CAISEDVFGYTF	TGTGCCATCAGTGAGGATGTGTTTGGCTACACCTTC
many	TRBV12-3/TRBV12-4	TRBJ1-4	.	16	CASSSYQGFSREKLFF	TGTGCCAGCAGCTCCTACCAGGGTTTTTCACGTGAAAAACTGTTTTTT
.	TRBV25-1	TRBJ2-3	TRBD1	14	CASGQGTITDTQYF	TGTGCCAGTGGACAGGGGACGATCACAGATACGCAGTATTTT
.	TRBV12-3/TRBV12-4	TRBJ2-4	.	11	CATRQKNIQYF	TGTGCCACCCGACAGAAAAACATTCAGTACTTC
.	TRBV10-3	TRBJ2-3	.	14	CATRGGPSTDTQYF	TGTGCCACAAGAGGGGGACCTAGCACAGATACGCAGTATTTT
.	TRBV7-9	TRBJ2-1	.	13	CASTKGDLDEQFF	TGTGCCAGCACCAAAGGGGATCTGGATGAGCAGTTCTTC
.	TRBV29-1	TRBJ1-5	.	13	CSAARDTNQPQHF	TGCAGCGCGGCCCGGGACACAAATCAGCCCCAGCATTTT
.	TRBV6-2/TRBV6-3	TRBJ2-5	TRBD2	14	CASVERGGGETQYF	TGTGCCAGCGTTGAACGGGGGGGAGGGGAGACCCAGTACTTC
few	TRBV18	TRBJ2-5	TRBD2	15	CASSPRGTNQETQYF	TGTGCCAGCTCACCGCGGGGGACGAACCAAGAGACCCAGTACTTC
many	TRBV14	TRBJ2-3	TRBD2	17	CASSPRTSLRGTDTQYF	TGTGCCAGCAGCCCACGGACTAGTCTTCGGGGCACAGATACGCAGTATTTT
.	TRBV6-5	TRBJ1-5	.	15	CASSYSRRSNQPQHF	TGTGCCAGCAGTTACTCCCGGCGGAGCAATCAGCCCCAGCATTTT
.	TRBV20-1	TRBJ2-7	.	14	CSARAVGRPGEQYF	TGCAGTGCTAGAGCCGTGGGCAGGCCGGGGGAGCAGTACTTC
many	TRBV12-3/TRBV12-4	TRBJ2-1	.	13	CASRTGGFNEQFF	TGTGCCAGCAGAACTGGAGGGTTCAATGAGCAGTTCTTC
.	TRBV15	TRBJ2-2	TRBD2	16	CATSTRLAMSTGELFF	TGTGCCACCAGCACCCGACTAGCAATGTCCACCGGGGAGCTGTTTTTT
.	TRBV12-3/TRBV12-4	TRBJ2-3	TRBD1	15	CASKRGTGLTDTQYF	TGTGCCAGCAAAAGAGGGACAGGACTCACAGATACGCAGTATTTT
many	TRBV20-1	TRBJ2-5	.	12	CSARAAQETQYF	TGCAGTGCAAGAGCGGCCCAAGAGACCCAGTACTTC
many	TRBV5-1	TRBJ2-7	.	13	CASSLNWEDEQYF	TGCGCCAGCAGCTTAAATTGGGAAGACGAGCAGTACTTC
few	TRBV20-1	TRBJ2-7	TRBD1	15	CSARVGTGLSYEQYF	TGCAGTGCTAGAGTGGGGACAGGGCTTTCCTACGAGCAGTACTTC
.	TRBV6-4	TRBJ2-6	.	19	CASRTEKDRYLSGANVLTF	TGTGCCAGCAGGACGGAAAAGGACCGCTACCTCTCTGGGGCCAACGTCCTGACTTTC
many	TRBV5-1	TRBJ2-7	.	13	CASTLEGSYEQYF	TGCGCCAGCACCCTTGAGGGTTCCTACGAGCAGTACTTC
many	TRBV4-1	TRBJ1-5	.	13	CASSQGQGGPQHF	TGCGCCAGCAGCCAGGGGCAGGGAGGGCCCCAGCATTTT
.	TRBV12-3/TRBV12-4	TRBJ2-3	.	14	CASSFDWATDTQYF	TGTGCCAGCAGTTTCGACTGGGCCACAGATACGCAGTATTTT
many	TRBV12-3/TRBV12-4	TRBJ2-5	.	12	CASSPGWETQYF	TGTGCCAGCAGCCCGGGTTGGGAGACCCAGTACTTC
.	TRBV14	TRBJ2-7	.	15	CASSQWTASAYEQYF	TGTGCCAGCAGCCAATGGACTGCTTCTGCGTACGAGCAGTACTTC
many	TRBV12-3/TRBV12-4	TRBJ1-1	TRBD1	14	CASIDRGRGTEAFF	TGTGCCAGCATTGACAGGGGGCGTGGGACTGAAGCTTTCTTT
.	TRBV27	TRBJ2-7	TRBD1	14	CASSFSLTGGEQYF	TGTGCCAGCAGTTTTTCCCTTACAGGGGGCGAGCAGTACTTC
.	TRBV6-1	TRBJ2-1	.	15	CASRTGTKKGNEQFF	TGTGCCAGCAGAACCGGGACGAAAAAAGGGAATGAGCAGTTCTTC
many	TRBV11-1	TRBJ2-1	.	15	CASSFAGQRTNEQFF	TGTGCCAGCAGCTTTGCTGGACAGCGTACCAATGAGCAGTTCTTC
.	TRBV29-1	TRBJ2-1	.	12	CSVAVWGNEQFF	TGCAGCGTTGCCGTGTGGGGGAATGAGCAGTTCTTC
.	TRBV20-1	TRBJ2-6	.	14	CSAERGSGANVLTF	TGCAGTGCGGAGAGGGGATCTGGGGCCAACGTCCTGACTTTC
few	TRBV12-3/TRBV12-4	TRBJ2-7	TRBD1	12	CASGRGQYEQYF	TGTGCCAGCGGCAGGGGGCAGTACGAGCAGTACTTC
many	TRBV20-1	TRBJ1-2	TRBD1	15	CSARVLTGHNYGYTF	TGCAGTGCTAGAGTTCTGACAGGGCATAACTATGGCTACACCTTC
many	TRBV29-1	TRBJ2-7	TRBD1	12	CSVVTGSYEQYF	TGCAGCGTCGTGACAGGGTCCTACGAGCAGTACTTC
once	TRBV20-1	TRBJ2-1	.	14	CSARVAGPYNEQFF	TGCAGTGCTAGAGTGGCGGGCCCATACAATGAGCAGTTCTTC
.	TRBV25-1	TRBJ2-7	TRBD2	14	CASSEGGGFYEQYF	TGTGCCAGCAGTGAAGGCGGGGGGTTCTACGAGCAGTACTTC